Below, 12 T cell receptor beta chains from the same sample are listed, as sequenced in a study of T cell changes during pregnancy in multiple sclerosis. The assay was immunoSEQ multiplex PCR, and TCRdb's table has in-frame clones only and misses some. The repertoire holds roughly 75,000 clones, with around 89% as singletons. The sample was peripheral blood, taken before pregnancy. The receptors originated from a female donor with multiple sclerosis, enrolled in a pregnancy study.

This chain connects TRBV2 to TRBJ1-4; tentative D call: TRBD1 (5 bases). The CDR3 is 15 amino acids. Per germline, CDR1 SNHLY and CDR2 FYNNEI. Trimming cost V 6 bases and J 3 bases, with 14 bases left between them. CDR3 residues: CASSYQGAANEKLFF. The CDR3 DNA sequence: TGTGCCAGCAGCTATCAGGGTGCAGCTAATGAAAAACTGTTTTTT.

V gene TRBV30 combines with J gene TRBJ2-2; 10 bases fit TRBD2. After removal of 2 bases from V and 3 bases from J, the junction contained 3 bases not matched to a gene. Germline assignment: CDR1 GTSNPN and CDR2 SVGIG (reference sequence). This CDR3 is built from 15 residues. This CDR3 is CAWSPLAGDTGELFF. The CDR3 nucleotides read TGTGCCTGGAGTCCCCTAGCGGGGGACACCGGGGAGCTGTTTTTT.

This chain connects TRBV7-2 to TRBJ1-1; TRBD1 agrees at 8 bases. CDR3 size: 15 residues. Germline V lookup: CDR1 SGHTA, CDR2 FQGNSA. Germline trimming cut 5 bases from V and 4 bases from J; bases unmatched to any gene: 9. In DNA form, the CDR3 reads TGTGCCAGCAGCACCCAGGGGGCCGTTGGCACTGAAGCTTTCTTT. This sequence encodes CASSTQGAVGTEAFF.

The chain joins TRBV7-8 to TRBJ1-5; TRBD1 is a possible D gene (5 bases). Trimming stripped 3 bases from V and 2 bases from J, with 11 bases between. The V gene's germline CDR1 is SGHVS and CDR2 FQNEAQ. This CDR3 region has 15 residues. The CDR3 DNA is TGTGCCAGCAGCTTGACAGTCCCGGGCAATCAGCCCCAGCATTTT. This encodes CASSLTVPGNQPQHF.

The chain recombines TRBV7-8 with TRBJ1-2; D call uncertain. Germline CDR1 SGHVS, CDR2 FQNEAQ. Trimming stripped 2 bases from V and 2 bases from J, with 9 bases between. The CDR3 has 14 amino acids. The DNA of the CDR3 is TGTGCCAGCAGCTTAACACGGGAAAACTATGGCTACACCTTC. This encodes CASSLTRENYGYTF.

V and J are TRBV21-1 and TRBJ1-1. TRBV21-1 is a recognized pseudogene. The CDR3 consists of 10 residues. CDR3 DNA sequence: TGTGCCAGCATCCGACTTAAAGCTTTCTTT. Translation gives CASIRLKAFF.

The rearrangement joins TRBV19 to TRBJ1-2, with D maybe TRBD1 (5 bases). V lost 6 bases and J lost 1, with 12 bases in between. CDR1 and CDR2 from the germline V gene are LNHDA and SQIVND (reference sequence). The CDR3 spans 14 residues. In DNA form, the CDR3 reads TGTGCCAGTAGGCGGGACTCCCGTAACTATGGCTACACCTTC. This sequence encodes CASRRDSRNYGYTF.

This clone was found once. The chain combines TRBV7-9 with TRBJ1-6; 9 bases align to TRBD1. The germline CDR1 and CDR2 sequences are SEHNR and FQNEAQ (reference sequence). There are 17 residues in the CDR3. The J segment lost 7 bases and the V segment lost 1 base, leaving 8 bases of the junction unmatched. The CDR3 protein is CASSLGNEGTGNSPLHF. The CDR3 nucleotides read TGTGCCAGCAGCTTAGGGAATGAGGGGACAGGGAATTCACCCCTCCACTTT.

The rearrangement uses TRBV4-3 and TRBJ1-4; TRBD1 might be the D (5 bases). V was clipped by 0 bases and J by 7 bases, with 12 bases between them. The CDR3 totals 15 residues. Germline V gene lookup returns CDR1 LGHNA and CDR2 YSLEER. In DNA, the CDR3 is TGCGCCAGCAGCCAAGATCAGGGTTTGGGTGAAAAACTGTTTTTT. Translated, it gives CASSQDQGLGEKLFF.

J is TRBJ1-1 and V is TRBV18, with 7 bases lining up with TRBD1. CDR1 and CDR2 from the germline V gene are KGHSH and LQKENI. The CDR3 has 15 amino acids. The ends lost 6 bases at V and 1 base at J; junction bases unmatched: 8. The CDR3 loop is CASSPGQATNTEAFF. The CDR3 DNA reads as TGTGCCAGCTCCCCCGGACAGGCGACGAACACTGAAGCTTTCTTT.

The V call is TRBV11-3, the J call TRBJ1-6; D perhaps matches TRBD1 (6 bases). Trimming stripped 5 bases from V and 9 bases from J, with 14 bases between. Germline V gene sequence: CDR1 SGHNT, CDR2 YENEEA. CDR3 size: 14 residues. CDR3 nucleotides: TGTGCCAGCAGCCTTACAGGGTCGGGTTCACCCCTCCACTTT. It translates to CASSLTGSGSPLHF.

V usage is TRBV30 and J usage is TRBJ1-2; 8 bases line up with TRBD1. Germline V gene sequence: CDR1 GTSNPN, CDR2 SVGIG (reference sequence). Germline trimming cut 7 bases from V and 2 bases from J; bases unmatched to any gene: 12. There are 15 residues in the CDR3. The CDR3 loop is CALRATGGRNYGYTF. CDR3 DNA: TGTGCCTTGAGAGCCACAGGGGGACGGAACTATGGCTACACCTTC. The full variable domain, rest sourced from reference TRBV30 and TRBJ1-2, is SQTIHQWPATLVQPVGSPLSLECTVEGTSNPNLYWYRQAAGRGLQLLFYSVGIGQISSEVPQNLSASRPQDRQFILSSKKLLLSDSGFYLCALRATGGRNYGYTFGSGTRLTVV.